The 8 T cell receptor beta chains below all came from one sample that was sequenced in a study of T cell repertoires in cytomegalovirus infection. MiXCR, applied by TCRdb to the reads, yields one record per CDR3 protein. The sample consists of about 530,000 distinct CDR3 sequences, approximately 26% of them appearing once. The sample was PBMCs. The receptors here all came from a human donor in good health (CMV status not recorded). Some clones in this sample may be carry-over from other donors' samples.

This clonotype has more than one count but fewer than ten. The V and J genes are TRBV6-1 and TRBJ2-7, with 8 bases identical to TRBD1. The germline CDR1 and CDR2 sequences are MNHNS and SASEGT. The CDR3 loop spans 13 amino acids. V lost 6 bases, J lost 3 bases, and 4 bases stayed unmatched. The chain's CDR3 is CASRGTGYYEQYF. The CDR3 bases are TGTGCCAGCAGGGGGACAGGATACTACGAGCAGTACTTC.

The rearrangement links TRBV12-3 or TRBV12-4 to TRBJ2-7; 7 nucleotides line up with TRBD1. V shed 4 bases, J shed 2 bases, and the junction held 2 bases outside the gene matches. The CDR3 runs to 13 residues. CDR3 in DNA: TGTGCCAGCAGTTCGGGACAGCCCTACGAGCAGTACTTC. This codes for CASSSGQPYEQYF.

For this clonotype: The germline gene is not matched at one end of the junction; a read error may be the cause. The chain joins TRBV7-7 to TRBJ2-5; 8 bases match TRBD1. This CDR3 has 15 residues. The germline V gene encodes CDR1 SSHAT and CDR2 FNYEAQ (reference sequence). The CDR3 DNA follows: TGTGCTAGCAGCACCCGACAGGGGAGAATAGAGTCCCAGTACTTC. Translating gives CASSTRQGRIESQYF.

The CDR3 sequence is CASSPTLGATQYF. The CDR3 DNA is TGTGCCAGTAGCCCTACCTTGGGGGCGACCCAGTACTTC. The chain combines TRBV19 with TRBJ2-5; possibly TRBD1 for D (6 bases). Germline CDR1 is LNHDA and CDR2 is SQIVND (reference sequence). The CDR3 consists of 13 residues. V gave up 6 bases and J gave up 7 bases, with 15 bases separating them.

In its sample, this clonotype was seen many times. The V and J genes are TRBV7-2 and TRBJ1-5; no definite D call. V was shortened by 2 bases and J by 7 bases, with 15 bases between the two germline ends. The length of the CDR3 is 15 residues. The germline V gene has CDR1 SGHTA and CDR2 FQGNSA. CDR3 protein: CASSLPGRGSQPQHF. DNA of the CDR3: TGTGCCAGCAGCTTACCTGGGAGAGGAAGCCAGCCCCAGCATTTT.

The sample holds many counts of this clonotype. V and J are TRBV7-2 and TRBJ2-7; 9 bases align to TRBD2. The trim removed 5 bases at V and 3 bases at J, leaving 5 bases unmatched. The CDR3 consists of 14 residues. Per the germline V gene, CDR1 is SGHTA and CDR2 is FQGNSA. The DNA for the CDR3 is TGTGCCAGCAGCATCGGGACTAGCAGCTACGAGCAGTACTTC. This encodes CASSIGTSSYEQYF.

Only a few counts were recorded for this clonotype. The genes are TRBV6-2 or TRBV6-3 and TRBJ1-5; D gene uncertain. Between the trimmed V and J ends, which lost 6 bases and 9 bases, there was a span of 0 bases. Germline-derived CDR1 and CDR2 are MNHEY and SVGEGT. The CDR3 is made up of 8 amino acids. The CDR3 loop reads CASRPQHF. The CDR3, as DNA: TGTGCCAGCAGGCCCCAGCATTTT.

The V and J genes are TRBV3-1 and TRBJ1-4, with D perhaps TRBD1 (6 bases). CDR3 length: 16 amino acids. Germline V gives CDR1 LGHDT, CDR2 YNNKEL (reference sequence). V lost 6 bases, J lost 0 bases, and 14 bases lay in between. CDR3 sequence: CASRMRDTATNEKLFF. CDR3 coding DNA: TGTGCCAGCAGGATGCGGGACACGGCAACTAATGAAAAACTGTTTTTT. The full variable domain, completed using reference TRBV3-1 and TRBJ1-4, is DTAVSQTPKYLVTQMGNDKSIKCEQNLGHDTMYWYKQDSKKFLKIMFSYNNKELIINETVPNRFSPKSPDKAHLNLHINSLELGDSAVYFCASRMRDTATNEKLFFGSGTQLSVL.